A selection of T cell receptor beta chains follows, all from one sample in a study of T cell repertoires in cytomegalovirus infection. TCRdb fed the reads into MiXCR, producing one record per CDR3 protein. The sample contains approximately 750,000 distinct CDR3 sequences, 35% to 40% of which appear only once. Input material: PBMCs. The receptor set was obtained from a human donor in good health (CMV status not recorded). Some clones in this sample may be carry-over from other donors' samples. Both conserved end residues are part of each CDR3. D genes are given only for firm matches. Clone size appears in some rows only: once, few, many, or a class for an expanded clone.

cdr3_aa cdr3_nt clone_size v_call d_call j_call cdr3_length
CASRGTRLSYNEQFF TGTGCCAGCAGAGGGACAAGACTCTCCTACAATGAGCAGTTCTTC few TRBV11-1 NA TRBJ2-1 15
CASSYPQDSTDTQYF TGTGCCAGCAGTTACCCACAGGACAGCACAGATACGCAGTATTTT NA TRBV6-2/TRBV6-3 NA TRBJ2-3 15
CDSSSRQGSNEKLLF TGTGACAGCAGCTCCCGACAGGGGTCTAATGAAAAACTGCTTTTT once TRBV7-2 TRBD1 TRBJ1-4 15
CASSNPVRTEAFF TGTGCCAGCAGCAACCCTGTGCGGACTGAAGCTTTCTTT few TRBV12-3/TRBV12-4 NA TRBJ1-1 13
CASSIYTRGHGYTF TGTGCCAGTAGTATCTATACCCGGGGGCATGGCTACACCTTC NA TRBV19 NA TRBJ1-2 14
CASARTDTQYF TGTGCCAGCGCTAGAACAGATACGCAGTATTTT NA TRBV28 NA TRBJ2-3 11
CASPNRQRTYEQYF TGTGCCAGCCCTAATAGACAGCGGACGTACGAGCAGTACTTC NA TRBV11-2 NA TRBJ2-7 14
CASSLEDWTTALDTQYF TGTGCCAGCAGCTTGGAAGATTGGACGACCGCTCTGGATACGCAGTATTTT NA TRBV5-5 NA TRBJ2-3 17
CASSYVGPTPNEQFF TGTGCCAGCAGTTATGTCGGCCCGACCCCCAATGAGCAGTTCTTC NA TRBV6-6 NA TRBJ2-1 15
CSVPRWEDYGYTF TGCAGCGTTCCCAGGTGGGAGGACTATGGCTACACCTTC NA TRBV29-1 NA TRBJ1-2 13
CASSMGTDSYNEQFF TGTGCCAGTAGTATGGGGACGGACTCCTACAATGAGCAGTTCTTC NA TRBV19 NA TRBJ2-1 15
CASSPVRAIYQPQHF TGTGCCAGCAGCCCCGTTCGGGCCATATATCAGCCCCAGCATTTT few TRBV28 NA TRBJ1-5 15
CSARDQVGRKETQYF TGCAGTGCTAGAGATCAGGTCGGCAGGAAAGAGACCCAGTACTTC NA TRBV20-1 NA TRBJ2-5 15
CASSSSSVNTGELFF TGTGCCAGCAGTTCCTCTAGCGTGAACACCGGGGAGCTGTTTTTT NA TRBV7-8 NA TRBJ2-2 15
CARSGLSGANVLTF TGTGCCAGGAGCGGACTCTCTGGGGCCAACGTCCTGACTTTC NA TRBV19 NA TRBJ2-6 14
CASLRSGSGVTEAFF TGTGCCAGCCTTCGGTCCGGGAGCGGGGTCACTGAAGCTTTCTTT NA TRBV28 NA TRBJ1-1 15
CASSEGGSMITEAFF TGTGCCAGCAGCGAGGGGGGATCTATGATCACTGAAGCTTTCTTT NA TRBV9 NA TRBJ1-1 15
CATGDRGNSPLHF TGTGCCACCGGAGACAGGGGTAATTCACCCCTCCACTTT NA TRBV15 TRBD1 TRBJ1-6 13
CASKAAETQYF TGTGCCAGCAAAGCGGCGGAGACCCAGTACTTC NA TRBV7-2 NA TRBJ2-5 11
CASSLPSGKGESKNSKYF TGTGCTAGCAGCCTCCCATCCGGGAAAGGGGAGTCCAAAAACAGTAAGTACTTC NA TRBV7-6 NA TRBJ2-4 18
CASSLSPGLGKETQYF TGTGCCAGCAGCCTTAGCCCGGGACTAGGGAAAGAGACCCAGTACTTC NA TRBV7-6 TRBD2 TRBJ2-5 16
CAISSRIRYGYTF TGTGCCATTAGCTCCAGGATTCGCTATGGCTACACCTTC NA TRBV19 NA TRBJ1-2 13
CASSKGQPGTNTEAFF TGTGCCAGCAGCAAAGGACAGCCCGGCACGAACACTGAAGCTTTCTTT NA TRBV7-6 NA TRBJ1-1 16
CASSPRQESSYNEQFF TGTGCCAGCAGTCCCCGACAGGAGAGCTCCTACAATGAGCAGTTCTTC NA TRBV12-3/TRBV12-4 NA TRBJ2-1 16
CASTQGINTEAFF TGCGCCAGCACTCAGGGGATAAACACTGAAGCTTTCTTT few TRBV10-1 NA TRBJ1-1 13
CASSPGDRDGGELFF TGTGCCAGCAGTCCCGGGGACAGGGACGGCGGGGAGCTGTTTTTT NA TRBV28 TRBD1 TRBJ2-2 15
CSARDSGGSSYNEQFF TGCAGTGCTAGAGATAGCGGAGGGAGCTCCTACAATGAGCAGTTCTTC many TRBV20-1 NA TRBJ2-1 16
CATSEGGAGDNEQFF TGTGCCACCAGTGAAGGAGGAGCGGGAGACAATGAGCAGTTCTTC NA TRBV24-1 TRBD2 TRBJ2-1 15
CASSLGGLPTDTQYF TGTGCCAGCAGCTTGGGGGGACTCCCCACAGATACGCAGTATTTT few TRBV5-4 NA TRBJ2-3 15
CACREGSEPEAFF TGTGCGTGTAGGGAGGGATCTGAACCTGAAGCTTTCTTT NA TRBV28 NA TRBJ1-1 13
CASSLSQVYNEQFF TGTGCCAGCAGCTTGTCCCAGGTTTACAATGAGCAGTTCTTC NA TRBV5-5 NA TRBJ2-1 14
CASTTRQAYEQYF TGTGCCAGCACAACTAGACAGGCCTACGAGCAGTACTTC NA TRBV2 NA TRBJ2-7 13
CASSLGTVSSYEQYF TGTGCCAGCAGCTTAGGGACGGTGAGCTCCTACGAGCAGTACTTC few TRBV7-8 NA TRBJ2-7 15
CASRPPEGGRRETQYF TGTGCCAGCAGACCACCCGAAGGGGGCAGAAGGGAGACCCAGTACTTC NA TRBV7-6 TRBD1 TRBJ2-5 16
CASSRGGAQGEQFF TGTGCCAGCAGCCGAGGGGGGGCGCAGGGTGAGCAGTTCTTC few TRBV6-1 NA TRBJ2-1 14
CASSPTRGQGNEKLFF TGTGCCAGCAGTCCGACGAGGGGGCAGGGGAATGAAAAACTGTTTTTT NA TRBV28 TRBD1 TRBJ1-4 16
CASPGPALTDTQYF TGTGCCAGCCCCGGACCCGCCCTCACAGATACGCAGTATTTT NA TRBV6-1 NA TRBJ2-3 14
CASRGQSTDTQYF TGTGCCAGTAGGGGACAGTCCACAGATACGCAGTATTTT many TRBV19 TRBD1 TRBJ2-3 13
CASSFPPSRETQYF TGTGCCAGCAGTTTTCCCCCTTCGCGAGAGACCCAGTACTTC once TRBV12-3/TRBV12-4 NA TRBJ2-5 14
CASSTGAIGDTEAFF TGTGCCAGCAGTACAGGGGCGATCGGGGACACTGAAGCTTTCTTT few TRBV28 TRBD1 TRBJ1-1 15
CASSLGLGPTYEQYF TGTGCCAGCAGCTTAGGTCTGGGACCGACCTACGAGCAGTACTTC few TRBV7-2 NA TRBJ2-7 15
CASSLSLAGVYNEQFF TGTGCCAGCAGTTTATCACTAGCGGGAGTATACAATGAGCAGTTCTTC few TRBV28 TRBD2 TRBJ2-1 16
CASSPSVKSSGGSYSYNEQFF TGTGCCAGCAGCCCCTCTGTAAAGTCTAGCGGGGGGTCTTACTCCTACAATGAGCAGTTCTTC many TRBV7-9 TRBD2 TRBJ2-1 21
CASSTLTGSGANVLTF TGTGCCAGCAGCACACTGACAGGGTCTGGGGCCAACGTCCTGACTTTC NA TRBV5-6 TRBD1 TRBJ2-6 16
CASSQDLAGELFF TGCGCCAGCAGCCAAGATCTCGCCGGGGAGCTGTTTTTT NA TRBV4-1 NA TRBJ2-2 13
CASSPRIDVTGELFF TGTGCCAGCAGCCCCCGAATTGACGTGACCGGGGAGCTGTTTTTT NA TRBV28 NA TRBJ2-2 15
CASSLVPRRNTEAFF TGTGCCAGCAGCTTAGTGCCTCGGCGTAACACTGAAGCTTTCTTT NA TRBV7-2 NA TRBJ1-1 15
CASSLGHPNNYGYTF TGTGCCAGCAGTCTCGGACACCCGAACAACTATGGCTACACCTTC few TRBV12-3/TRBV12-4 NA TRBJ1-2 15
CASSLELGAGTEAFF TGCGCCAGCAGCTTGGAATTGGGGGCAGGCACTGAAGCTTTCTTT NA TRBV5-1 NA TRBJ1-1 15
CASSFNAVGGVTDTQYF TGCGCCAGCAGCTTTAATGCAGTCGGCGGGGTGACAGATACGCAGTATTTT NA TRBV5-1 NA TRBJ2-3 17
CSASVVAGPSYNEQFF TGCAGTGCTAGCGTGGTAGCGGGACCCTCCTACAATGAGCAGTTCTTC NA TRBV20-1 TRBD2 TRBJ2-1 16